The rows below give T cell receptor beta chains drawn from one sample of a study of T-cell reconstitution after alpha-beta-depleted transplantation in children. MiXCR was run by TCRdb on the PCR reads, yielding one entry per CDR3 protein. The sample includes 250,000 to 300,000 distinct CDR3 sequences, over 9% of them seen just once. Sequenced here: PBMCs, sampled before TCRalphabeta/CD19-depleted stem cell transplant. Receptors were obtained from a boy under two years old with acute myeloid leukemia, due to receive a stem cell transplant. The CDR3 runs from the conserved cysteine through the conserved F or W. Each record gives: clone size, V gene, J gene, D gene, CDR3 DNA, CDR3 protein. The D gene is left open where the match is weak. The size field is filled for only some rows; it gives once, few, many or a size class.

clone_size: many; v_call: TRBV7-3; j_call: TRBJ2-2; d_call: NA; cdr3_nt: TGTGCCAGCAGCCTAGGACACAGGAACACCGGGGAGCTGTTTTTT; cdr3_aa: CASSLGHRNTGELFF
clone_size: many; v_call: TRBV4-3; j_call: TRBJ2-5; d_call: NA; cdr3_nt: TGTGCCAGCAGCCAAGATCGTAGGGAGACCCAGTACTTC; cdr3_aa: CASSQDRRETQYF
clone_size: many; v_call: TRBV20-1; j_call: TRBJ2-1; d_call: NA; cdr3_nt: TGCAGTGCTCGGACCTACCCCTCCTACAATGAGCAGTTCTTC; cdr3_aa: CSARTYPSYNEQFF
clone_size: few; v_call: TRBV6-1; j_call: TRBJ2-5; d_call: NA; cdr3_nt: TGTGCCAGCAGTGAGCTCGAAGAGACCCAGTACTTC; cdr3_aa: CASSELEETQYF
clone_size: few; v_call: TRBV28; j_call: TRBJ2-1; d_call: NA; cdr3_nt: TGTGCCAGCAGTTTACCGGGGATCCCCTACAATGAGCAGTTCTTC; cdr3_aa: CASSLPGIPYNEQFF
clone_size: many; v_call: TRBV5-1; j_call: TRBJ2-5; d_call: NA; cdr3_nt: TGCGCCAGCAGCTTACAGGGAGAAGGAGAGACCCAGTACTTC; cdr3_aa: CASSLQGEGETQYF
clone_size: many; v_call: TRBV6-5; j_call: TRBJ2-5; d_call: NA; cdr3_nt: TGTGCCAGCAGTTATCCTACGGGGACCCAGTACTTC; cdr3_aa: CASSYPTGTQYF
clone_size: NA; v_call: TRBV24-1; j_call: TRBJ2-3; d_call: NA; cdr3_nt: TGTGCCACCAGTGGTACCCTCTCCGATACGCAGTATTTT; cdr3_aa: CATSGTLSDTQYF
clone_size: many; v_call: TRBV10-3; j_call: TRBJ2-7; d_call: NA; cdr3_nt: TGTGCCATCAGTGGTACATCGGAGGGTGGAAGCTCCTACGAGCAGTACTTC; cdr3_aa: CAISGTSEGGSSYEQYF
clone_size: many; v_call: TRBV5-1; j_call: TRBJ1-2; d_call: NA; cdr3_nt: TGCGCCAGCAGCCCCCCCGAGGACGGTCCTAACTATGGCTACACCTTC; cdr3_aa: CASSPPEDGPNYGYTF
clone_size: many; v_call: TRBV20-1; j_call: TRBJ2-7; d_call: TRBD2; cdr3_nt: TGCAGTGCTGTTAGCGGGGCTCGCAACGAGCAGTACTTC; cdr3_aa: CSAVSGARNEQYF
clone_size: few; v_call: TRBV7-2; j_call: TRBJ2-4; d_call: NA; cdr3_nt: TGTGCCAGCAGCTTAGCGCCTGGAAACATTCAGTACTTC; cdr3_aa: CASSLAPGNIQYF
clone_size: many; v_call: TRBV5-1; j_call: TRBJ2-3; d_call: NA; cdr3_nt: TGCGCCAGCAGCTTGAGGCTAGCCCATAGCACAGATACGCAGTATTTT; cdr3_aa: CASSLRLAHSTDTQYF
clone_size: many; v_call: TRBV5-1; j_call: TRBJ2-1; d_call: TRBD2; cdr3_nt: TGCGCCAGCAGCTTGGTAGCGGGGAGTTACAATGAGCAGTTCTTC; cdr3_aa: CASSLVAGSYNEQFF
clone_size: many; v_call: TRBV25-1; j_call: TRBJ2-7; d_call: NA; cdr3_nt: TGTGCCAGCAGTGCCTTCCCCTACGAGCAGTACTTC; cdr3_aa: CASSAFPYEQYF
clone_size: many; v_call: TRBV4-2; j_call: TRBJ1-3; d_call: NA; cdr3_nt: TGTGCCAGCAGCCAAGAAGGCAGCCGCTCTGGAAACACCATATATTTT; cdr3_aa: CASSQEGSRSGNTIYF
clone_size: NA; v_call: TRBV29-1; j_call: TRBJ2-5; d_call: NA; cdr3_nt: TGCAGCGTTGAGGCCCCAACCGAGACCCAGTACTTC; cdr3_aa: CSVEAPTETQYF
clone_size: NA; v_call: TRBV12-3/TRBV12-4; j_call: TRBJ2-7; d_call: NA; cdr3_nt: TGTGCCAGCAGTTTAACCAGACACCAAGGAACTTACGAGCAGTACTTC; cdr3_aa: CASSLTRHQGTYEQYF
clone_size: many; v_call: TRBV5-6; j_call: TRBJ2-3; d_call: NA; cdr3_nt: TGTGCCAGCAGCGACCGGGTCTTCACAGATACGCAGTATTTT; cdr3_aa: CASSDRVFTDTQYF
clone_size: few; v_call: TRBV4-3; j_call: TRBJ2-1; d_call: TRBD1; cdr3_nt: TGCGCCAGCAGCCAAGAGACAGGGGGCTGGAATGAGCAGTTCTTC; cdr3_aa: CASSQETGGWNEQFF
clone_size: many; v_call: TRBV20-1; j_call: TRBJ2-7; d_call: NA; cdr3_nt: TGCAGTGCTAGACTCTATCCTTACGAGCAGTACTTC; cdr3_aa: CSARLYPYEQYF
clone_size: many; v_call: TRBV5-1; j_call: TRBJ1-4; d_call: NA; cdr3_nt: TGCGCCAGCAGCTTGGAGGGGGGGATCGGTGAAAAACTGTTTTTT; cdr3_aa: CASSLEGGIGEKLFF
clone_size: NA; v_call: TRBV12-3/TRBV12-4; j_call: TRBJ2-3; d_call: NA; cdr3_nt: TGTACCAGCAGTAGACACGCCAGCACAGATACGCAGTATTTT; cdr3_aa: CTSSRHASTDTQYF
clone_size: many; v_call: TRBV5-4; j_call: TRBJ2-1; d_call: TRBD2; cdr3_nt: TGTGCCAGCAGCTTGGCCCTAGGCCGGGGAGGGTGGTCCTACAATGAGCAGTTCTTC; cdr3_aa: CASSLALGRGGWSYNEQFF
clone_size: NA; v_call: TRBV6-4; j_call: TRBJ2-7; d_call: TRBD2; cdr3_nt: TGTACCAGCAGTTTCACTCCGGGACTAGCGGGAGACCCAACCTACGAGCAGTACTTC; cdr3_aa: CTSSFTPGLAGDPTYEQYF
clone_size: many; v_call: TRBV7-9; j_call: TRBJ2-5; d_call: NA; cdr3_nt: TGTGCCAGCAGCTTTGGAAGGACTATCGAACAAGAGACCCAGTACTTC; cdr3_aa: CASSFGRTIEQETQYF
clone_size: few; v_call: TRBV24-1; j_call: TRBJ2-5; d_call: TRBD1; cdr3_nt: TGTGCCACCAGTGAACAGGGGGGTGAGACCCAGTACTTC; cdr3_aa: CATSEQGGETQYF
clone_size: many; v_call: TRBV2; j_call: TRBJ2-7; d_call: NA; cdr3_nt: TGTGCCAGCAGCCCCGGGAACATGTACTACGAGCAGTACTTC; cdr3_aa: CASSPGNMYYEQYF
clone_size: few; v_call: TRBV2; j_call: TRBJ2-5; d_call: NA; cdr3_nt: TGTGCCAGCAATTTACAGGGAGAGGAGACCCAGTACTTC; cdr3_aa: CASNLQGEETQYF
clone_size: many; v_call: TRBV3-1; j_call: TRBJ2-1; d_call: TRBD2; cdr3_nt: TGTGCCAGCAGCCTCCGCGCGGGAGCCCCCTACAATGAGCAGTTCTTC; cdr3_aa: CASSLRAGAPYNEQFF
clone_size: many; v_call: TRBV20-1; j_call: TRBJ2-7; d_call: TRBD2; cdr3_nt: TGCAGTGCTAGAGATGGGCGGGAGAAGTACGAGCAGTACTTC; cdr3_aa: CSARDGREKYEQYF
clone_size: many; v_call: TRBV20-1; j_call: TRBJ2-5; d_call: TRBD1; cdr3_nt: TGCAGTGCTAGAGTGCGGACAGGGATAGAGACCCAGTACTTC; cdr3_aa: CSARVRTGIETQYF
clone_size: many; v_call: TRBV7-2; j_call: TRBJ1-1; d_call: NA; cdr3_nt: TGTGCCAGCAGCCTCGTTCAGGCCCGACTCGGGGGGGCTTTCTTT; cdr3_aa: CASSLVQARLGGAFF
clone_size: many; v_call: TRBV7-9; j_call: TRBJ2-1; d_call: NA; cdr3_nt: TGTGCCAGCAGCCCTAGTCTGAGCTTGTACATCGACAGGTTGTCCTACAATGAGCAGTTCTTC; cdr3_aa: CASSPSLSLYIDRLSYNEQFF
clone_size: few; v_call: TRBV12-3/TRBV12-4; j_call: TRBJ1-6; d_call: NA; cdr3_nt: TGTGCCAGCACTCGGACTCGGAATTCACCCCTCCACTTT; cdr3_aa: CASTRTRNSPLHF
clone_size: many; v_call: TRBV6-5; j_call: TRBJ2-7; d_call: NA; cdr3_nt: TGTGCCAGCAGTAGACAGGGAGGGATATTAGGGCAGTACTTC; cdr3_aa: CASSRQGGILGQYF
clone_size: many; v_call: TRBV7-2; j_call: TRBJ2-5; d_call: NA; cdr3_nt: TGTGCCAGCAGCTTAGCGCCGCTAGCGCTACAAGAGACCCAGTACTTC; cdr3_aa: CASSLAPLALQETQYF
clone_size: many; v_call: TRBV10-3; j_call: TRBJ2-7; d_call: NA; cdr3_nt: TGTGCCATCAGTGAGTGGACAGCTTACGAGCAGTACTTC; cdr3_aa: CAISEWTAYEQYF
clone_size: many; v_call: TRBV14; j_call: TRBJ2-3; d_call: TRBD2; cdr3_nt: TGTGCCAGCAGCCAAGCTCTGACTAGCGGGATTACAGATACGCAGTATTTT; cdr3_aa: CASSQALTSGITDTQYF
clone_size: few; v_call: TRBV9; j_call: TRBJ1-2; d_call: NA; cdr3_nt: TGTGCCAGCAGCGTAGGAGGGAGCTACTACTCTAACTATGGCTACACCTTC; cdr3_aa: CASSVGGSYYSNYGYTF
clone_size: NA; v_call: TRBV6-2/TRBV6-3; j_call: TRBJ1-1; d_call: TRBD1; cdr3_nt: TGTGCCAGCAGGAAGACAGGGTCGTTGGCTTTCTTT; cdr3_aa: CASRKTGSLAFF
clone_size: many; v_call: TRBV4-3; j_call: TRBJ2-7; d_call: NA; cdr3_nt: TGCGCCAGCAGCCAGATTGGGTCCTACGAGCAGTACTTC; cdr3_aa: CASSQIGSYEQYF
clone_size: many; v_call: TRBV4-2; j_call: TRBJ2-1; d_call: NA; cdr3_nt: TGTGCCAGCAGCCAAGGGACCTCGGAAAACAATGAGCAGTTCTTC; cdr3_aa: CASSQGTSENNEQFF
clone_size: many; v_call: TRBV12-3/TRBV12-4; j_call: TRBJ2-7; d_call: NA; cdr3_nt: TGTGCCAGCAGTCCCCCCCGAGAGGGCGTGGTTCGCTACGAGCAGTACTTC; cdr3_aa: CASSPPREGVVRYEQYF
clone_size: many; v_call: TRBV7-9; j_call: TRBJ1-1; d_call: TRBD1; cdr3_nt: TGTGCCAGCAGCCTAGGGGGACAGGGGTCTTTCTTT; cdr3_aa: CASSLGGQGSFF
clone_size: many; v_call: TRBV10-3; j_call: TRBJ2-1; d_call: NA; cdr3_nt: TGTGCCATCAGTGAGTCGGTGCCACCTCATGATCGAGCATACAATGAGCAGTTCTTC; cdr3_aa: CAISESVPPHDRAYNEQFF
clone_size: many; v_call: TRBV18; j_call: TRBJ1-4; d_call: TRBD1; cdr3_nt: TGTGCCAGCTCACCATTACAGGGGACTAATGAAAAACTGTTTTTT; cdr3_aa: CASSPLQGTNEKLFF
clone_size: few; v_call: TRBV14; j_call: TRBJ1-3; d_call: NA; cdr3_nt: TGTGCCAGCAGTCACCTGGGACTCGTGAGCTCTGGAAACACCATATATTTT; cdr3_aa: CASSHLGLVSSGNTIYF
clone_size: many; v_call: TRBV29-1; j_call: TRBJ1-4; d_call: NA; cdr3_nt: TGCAGCGTTTCCGGGACCGCGTCGGAAAAACTGTTTTTT; cdr3_aa: CSVSGTASEKLFF
clone_size: NA; v_call: TRBV21-1; j_call: TRBJ2-7; d_call: NA; cdr3_nt: TGTGCCAGCCGCCGGGACAGTACCTACGAGCAGTACTTC; cdr3_aa: CASRRDSTYEQYF
clone_size: NA; v_call: TRBV4-2; j_call: TRBJ2-1; d_call: NA; cdr3_nt: TGTGCCAGCAGCCAAGAAGTACTAGATCGAAGGGATGAGCAGTTCTTC; cdr3_aa: CASSQEVLDRRDEQFF
clone_size: many; v_call: TRBV29-1; j_call: TRBJ1-2; d_call: TRBD1; cdr3_nt: TGCAGCGTTGGTTCTCATGGACAGGATTCTAACTATGGCTACACCTTC; cdr3_aa: CSVGSHGQDSNYGYTF
clone_size: NA; v_call: TRBV23-1; j_call: TRBJ2-1; d_call: TRBD2; cdr3_nt: TGCGCCAGCAGTCCCCCGGGACTAGCGGGAAATGAGCAGTTCTTC; cdr3_aa: CASSPPGLAGNEQFF